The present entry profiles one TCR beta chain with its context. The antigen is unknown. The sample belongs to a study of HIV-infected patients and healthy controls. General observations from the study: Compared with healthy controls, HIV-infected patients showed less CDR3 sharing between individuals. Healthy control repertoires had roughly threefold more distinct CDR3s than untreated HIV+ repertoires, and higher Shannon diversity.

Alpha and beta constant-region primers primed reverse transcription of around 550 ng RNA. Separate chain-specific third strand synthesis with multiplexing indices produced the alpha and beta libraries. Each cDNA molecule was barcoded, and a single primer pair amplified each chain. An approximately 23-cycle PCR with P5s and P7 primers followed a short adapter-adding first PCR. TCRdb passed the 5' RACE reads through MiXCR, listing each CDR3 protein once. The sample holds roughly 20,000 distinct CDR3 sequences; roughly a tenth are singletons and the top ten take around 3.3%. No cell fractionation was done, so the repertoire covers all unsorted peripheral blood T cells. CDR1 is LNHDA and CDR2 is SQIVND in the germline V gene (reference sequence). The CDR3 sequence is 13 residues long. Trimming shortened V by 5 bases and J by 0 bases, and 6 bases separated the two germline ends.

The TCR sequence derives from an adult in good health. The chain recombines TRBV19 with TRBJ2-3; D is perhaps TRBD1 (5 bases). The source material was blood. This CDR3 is CASSWGSTDTQYF. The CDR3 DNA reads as TGTGCCAGTAGTTGGGGCAGCACAGATACGCAGTATTTT.